This T cell receptor (beta chain) came from a study of blood T cell repertoires in COVID-19 (TCRdb year 2020). For context, the study as a whole: Collaborator samples came from the United States, Italy and Spain and covered acute and convalescent phases of COVID-19. The prospective study material was composed of cDNA or gDNA derived from T cells, B-cell-depleted T cells, or PBMCs. Subjects who had been exposed to COVID-19, were actively infected with it, or had recovered from it provided the deeply sampled blood TCRbeta repertoires that made up the dataset. The repertoires were made available in a free public database intended to serve as a resource for research on the immune response to SARS-CoV-2. Samples came from the ongoing ImmuneRACE study (first 160 participants) plus 1,254 subjects from 6 global collaborators. A de-identified subject ID, COVID-19 status, age in years and sex were almost always included in the sample metadata. Where available, HLA class I and class II types were obtained from metadata supplied by the sample provider rather than from assay-based typing.

Regarding this clone: Its antigen is unknown. Base qualities are not at hand, and no much larger clone is one base apart.

The immunoSEQ Assay, a bias-controlled multiplex PCR, was used to amplify TCRbeta CDR3 regions from genomic DNA. As for the authors' bioinformatics: Within the assay, amplification of reference gene primers was used to estimate how many nucleated cells each sample contained. Sequence reads were collapsed and filtered to measure the absolute abundance of every unique TCRbeta CDR3 rearrangement. For each sample, productive Simpson clonality was calculated as the square root of Simpson's diversity index across productive rearrangements. The clones in this table, taken by TCRdb from immuneACCESS, are in-frame only. Not every clone is retained; where verified, under half of the shortfall comes from an unresolved V gene, and the cause of the rest is unknown. V, J and clone size were drawn from that table, and D and trimming were deduced from the DNA. Counted in this sample were about 21,000 clones; 83% of them appeared once. Jointly, the top ten make up 5.5% to 8% of the sample.

The collaborating institutions used their own protocols to collect whole blood in K2EDTA tubes. For TCRbeta analysis, collaborators shipped samples as frozen whole blood, isolated PBMCs, or DNA extracted from either of those sample types. Cut back by 3 bases and 1 base, the V and J ends lie 17 bases apart. The germline V gene encodes CDR1 GTSNPN and CDR2 SVGIG (reference sequence). Taken from cysteine to phenylalanine, the CDR3 has 16 residues. The kept DNA is CDR3 alone, 48 bases in frame from the first base. General study outcomes and caveats: The amount of clinical and demographic metadata varied by source and participant and was provided uncurated.

Here the chain combines TRBV30 and TRBJ2-3, with TRBD1 as a weak D call on 7 bases. This sequence was found in a human donor in a cohort sampled during active COVID-19. Sequencing input: peripheral blood. The CDR3 is CAWSAGGSGGTDTQYF. The base sequence is TGTGCCTGGAGCGCAGGGGGTAGCGGCGGCACAGATACGCAGTATTTT.